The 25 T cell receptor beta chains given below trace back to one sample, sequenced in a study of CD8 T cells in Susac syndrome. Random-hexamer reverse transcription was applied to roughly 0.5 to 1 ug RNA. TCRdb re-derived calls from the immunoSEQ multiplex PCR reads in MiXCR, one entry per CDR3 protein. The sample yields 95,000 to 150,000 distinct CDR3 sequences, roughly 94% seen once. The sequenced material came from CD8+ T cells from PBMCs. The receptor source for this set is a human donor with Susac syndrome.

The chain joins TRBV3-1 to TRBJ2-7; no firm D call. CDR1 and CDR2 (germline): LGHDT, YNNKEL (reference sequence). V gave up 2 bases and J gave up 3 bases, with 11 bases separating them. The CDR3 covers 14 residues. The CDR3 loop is CASSQPGSLYEQYF. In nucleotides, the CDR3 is TGTGCCAGCAGCCAACCGGGCTCTCTCTACGAGCAGTACTTC.

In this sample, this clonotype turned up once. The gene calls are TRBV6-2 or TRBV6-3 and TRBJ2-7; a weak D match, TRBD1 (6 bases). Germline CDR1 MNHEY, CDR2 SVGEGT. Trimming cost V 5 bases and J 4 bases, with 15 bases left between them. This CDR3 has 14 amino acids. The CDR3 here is CASSPDSHEYEQYF. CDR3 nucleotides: TGTGCCAGCAGTCCGGACAGTCATGAATACGAGCAGTACTTC.

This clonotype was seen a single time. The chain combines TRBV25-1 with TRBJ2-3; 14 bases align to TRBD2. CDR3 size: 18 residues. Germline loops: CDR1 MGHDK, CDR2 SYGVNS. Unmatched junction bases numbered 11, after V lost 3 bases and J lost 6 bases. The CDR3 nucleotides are TGTGCCAGCAGTGACCTCCCCGGACTAGCGGGGGGTCCGGATACGCAGTATTTT. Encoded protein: CASSDLPGLAGGPDTQYF.

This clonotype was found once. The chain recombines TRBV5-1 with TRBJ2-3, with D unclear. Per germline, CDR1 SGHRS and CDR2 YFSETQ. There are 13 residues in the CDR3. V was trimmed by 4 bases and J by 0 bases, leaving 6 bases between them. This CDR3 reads CASSGVSTDTQYF. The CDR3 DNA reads TGCGCCAGCAGCGGGGTGAGCACAGATACGCAGTATTTT.

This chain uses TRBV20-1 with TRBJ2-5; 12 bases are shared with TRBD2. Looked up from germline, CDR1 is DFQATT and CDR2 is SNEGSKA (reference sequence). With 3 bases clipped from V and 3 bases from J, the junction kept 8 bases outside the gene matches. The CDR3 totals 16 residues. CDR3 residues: CSARWPSGGAKETQYF. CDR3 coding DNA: TGCAGTGCTAGGTGGCCTAGCGGGGGGGCCAAAGAGACCCAGTACTTC.

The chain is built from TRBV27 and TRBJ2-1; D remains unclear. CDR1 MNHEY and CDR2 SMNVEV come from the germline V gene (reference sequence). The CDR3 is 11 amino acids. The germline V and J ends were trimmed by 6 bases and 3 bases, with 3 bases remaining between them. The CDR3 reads CASRDYNEQFF. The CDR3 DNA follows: TGTGCCAGCAGGGACTACAATGAGCAGTTCTTC.

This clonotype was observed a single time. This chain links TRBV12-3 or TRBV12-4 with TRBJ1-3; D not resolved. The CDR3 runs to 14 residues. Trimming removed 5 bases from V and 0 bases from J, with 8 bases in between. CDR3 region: CASSAWGSGNTIYF. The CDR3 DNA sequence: TGTGCCAGCAGTGCATGGGGCTCTGGAAACACCATATATTTT.

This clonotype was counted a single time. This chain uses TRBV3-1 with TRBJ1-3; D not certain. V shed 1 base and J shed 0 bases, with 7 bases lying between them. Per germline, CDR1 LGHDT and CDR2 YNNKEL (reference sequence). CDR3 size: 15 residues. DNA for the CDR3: TGTGCCAGCAGCCAAGTCGACAACTCTGGAAACACCATATATTTT. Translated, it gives CASSQVDNSGNTIYF.

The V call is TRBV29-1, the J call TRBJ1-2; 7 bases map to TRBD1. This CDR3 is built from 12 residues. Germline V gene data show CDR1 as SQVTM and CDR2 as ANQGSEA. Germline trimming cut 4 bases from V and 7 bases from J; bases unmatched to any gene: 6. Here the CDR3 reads CSVGQGEGGYTF. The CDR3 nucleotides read TGCAGCGTTGGACAGGGAGAGGGTGGCTACACCTTC.

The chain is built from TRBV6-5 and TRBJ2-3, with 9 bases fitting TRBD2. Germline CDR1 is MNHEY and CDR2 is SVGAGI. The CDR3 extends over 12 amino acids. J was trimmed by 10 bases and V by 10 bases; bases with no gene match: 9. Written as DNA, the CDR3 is TGTGCCACCAACGCGGGGGGGCCTGCGCAGTATTTT. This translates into CATNAGGPAQYF.

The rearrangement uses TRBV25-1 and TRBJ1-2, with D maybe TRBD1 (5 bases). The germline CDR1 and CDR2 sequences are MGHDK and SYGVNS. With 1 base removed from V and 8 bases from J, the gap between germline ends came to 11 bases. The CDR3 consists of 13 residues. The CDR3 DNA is TGTGCCAGCAGTGAATGGGGGGATCAAGGCTACACCTTC. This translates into CASSEWGDQGYTF.

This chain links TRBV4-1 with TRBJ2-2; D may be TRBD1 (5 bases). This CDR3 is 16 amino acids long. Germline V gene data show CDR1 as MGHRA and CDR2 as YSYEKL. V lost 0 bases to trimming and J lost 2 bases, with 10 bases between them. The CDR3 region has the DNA TGCGCCAGCAGCCAAGACCGGACACCTAACACCGGGGAGCTGTTTTTT. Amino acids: CASSQDRTPNTGELFF.

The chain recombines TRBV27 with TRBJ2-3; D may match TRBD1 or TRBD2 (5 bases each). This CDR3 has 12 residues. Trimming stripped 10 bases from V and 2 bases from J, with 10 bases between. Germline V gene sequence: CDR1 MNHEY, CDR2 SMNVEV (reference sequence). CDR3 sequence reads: CATRGDTDTQYF. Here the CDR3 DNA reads TGTGCCACCAGAGGGGACACAGATACGCAGTATTTT.

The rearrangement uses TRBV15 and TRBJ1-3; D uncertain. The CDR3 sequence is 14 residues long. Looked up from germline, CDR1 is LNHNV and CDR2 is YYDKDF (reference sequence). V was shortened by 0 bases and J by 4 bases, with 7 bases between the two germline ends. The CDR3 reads CATSRDSAGNTIYF. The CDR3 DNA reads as TGTGCCACCAGCAGAGACTCGGCGGGAAACACCATATATTTT. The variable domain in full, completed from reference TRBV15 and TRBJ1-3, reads DAMVIQNPRYQVTQFGKPVTLSCSQTLNHNVMYWYQQKSSQAPKLLFHYYDKDFNNEADTPDNFQSRRPNTSFCFLDIRSPGLGDTAMYLCATSRDSAGNTIYFGEGSWLTVV.

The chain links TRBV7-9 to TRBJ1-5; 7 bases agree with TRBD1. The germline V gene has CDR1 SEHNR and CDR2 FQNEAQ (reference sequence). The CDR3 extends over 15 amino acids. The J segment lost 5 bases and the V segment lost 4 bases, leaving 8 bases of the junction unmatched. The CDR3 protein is CASSSSTGRDQPQHF. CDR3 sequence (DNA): TGTGCCAGCAGCTCGTCGACAGGGAGGGATCAGCCCCAGCATTTT. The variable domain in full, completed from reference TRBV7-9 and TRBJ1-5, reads DTGVSQNPRHKITKRGQNVTFRCDPISEHNRLYWYRQTLGQGPEFLTYFQNEAQLEKSRLLSDRFSAERPKGSFSTLEIQRTEQGDSAMYLCASSSSTGRDQPQHFGDGTRLSIL.

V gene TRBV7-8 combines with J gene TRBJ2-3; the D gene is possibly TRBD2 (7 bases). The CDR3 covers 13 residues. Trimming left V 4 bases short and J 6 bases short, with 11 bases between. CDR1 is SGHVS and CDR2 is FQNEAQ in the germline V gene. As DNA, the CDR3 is TGTGCCAGCAGCTACAGGGAGGGGGATACGCAGTATTTT. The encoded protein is CASSYREGDTQYF. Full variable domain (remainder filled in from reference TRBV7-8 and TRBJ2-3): GAGVSQSPRYKVAKRGQDVALRCDPISGHVSLFWYQQALGQGPEFLTYFQNEAQLDKSGLPSDRFFAERPEGSVSTLKIQRTQQEDSAVYLCASSYREGDTQYFGPGTRLTVL.

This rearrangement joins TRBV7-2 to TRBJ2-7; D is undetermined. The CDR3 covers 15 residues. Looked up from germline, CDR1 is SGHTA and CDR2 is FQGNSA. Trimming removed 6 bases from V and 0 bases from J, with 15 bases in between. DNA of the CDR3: TGTGCCAGCAGTTCCACAGTCTTGAGCTCCTACGAGCAGTACTTC. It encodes CASSSTVLSSYEQYF.

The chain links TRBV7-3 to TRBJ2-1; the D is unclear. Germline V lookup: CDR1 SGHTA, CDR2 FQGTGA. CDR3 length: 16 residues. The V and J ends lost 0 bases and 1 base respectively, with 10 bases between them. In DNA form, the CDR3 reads TGTGCCAGCAGCTTAACCCCGACCGATTCCTACAATGAGCAGTTCTTC. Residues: CASSLTPTDSYNEQFF. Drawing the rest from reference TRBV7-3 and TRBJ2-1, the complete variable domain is GAGVSQTPSNKVTEKGKYVELRCDPISGHTALYWYRQSLGQGPEFLIYFQGTGAADDSGLPNDRFFAVRPEGSVSTLKIQRTERGDSAVYLCASSLTPTDSYNEQFFGPGTRLTVL.

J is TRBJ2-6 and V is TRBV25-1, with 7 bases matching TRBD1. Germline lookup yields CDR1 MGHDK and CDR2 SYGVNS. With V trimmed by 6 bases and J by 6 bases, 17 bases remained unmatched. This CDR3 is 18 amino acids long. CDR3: CASSGIRTGPWAANVLTF. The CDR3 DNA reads TGTGCCAGCAGCGGAATACGGACAGGTCCCTGGGCGGCCAACGTCCTGACTTTC.

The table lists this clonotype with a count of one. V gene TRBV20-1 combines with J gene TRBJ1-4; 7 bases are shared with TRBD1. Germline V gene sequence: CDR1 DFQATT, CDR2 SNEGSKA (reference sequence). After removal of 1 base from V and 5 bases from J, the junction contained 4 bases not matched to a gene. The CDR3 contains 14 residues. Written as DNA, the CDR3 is TGCAGTGCTAGAGCGCAGGGGGTAAATGAAAAACTGTTTTTT. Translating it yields CSARAQGVNEKLFF.

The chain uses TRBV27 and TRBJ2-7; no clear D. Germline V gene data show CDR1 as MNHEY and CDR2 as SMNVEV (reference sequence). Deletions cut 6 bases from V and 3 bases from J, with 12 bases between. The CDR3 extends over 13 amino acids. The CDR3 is CASSPPGYYEQYF. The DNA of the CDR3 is TGTGCCAGCAGCCCACCTGGGTACTACGAGCAGTACTTC.

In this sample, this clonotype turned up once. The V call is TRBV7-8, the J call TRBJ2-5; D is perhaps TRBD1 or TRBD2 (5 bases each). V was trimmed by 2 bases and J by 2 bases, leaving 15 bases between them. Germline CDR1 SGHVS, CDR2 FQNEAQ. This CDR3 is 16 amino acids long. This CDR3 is CASSLRGATIQETQYF. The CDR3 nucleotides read TGTGCCAGCAGCTTACGGGGCGCGACTATTCAAGAGACCCAGTACTTC.

CDR3 region: CASSLGGLGNEQFF. The CDR3 nucleotides are TGTGCCAGCAGCTTAGGGGGTCTTGGGAATGAGCAGTTCTTC. V gene TRBV7-8 combines with J gene TRBJ2-1; D remains unclear. Trimming stripped 1 base from V and 7 bases from J, with 11 bases between. The CDR3 consists of 14 residues. Germline CDR1 SGHVS, CDR2 FQNEAQ.

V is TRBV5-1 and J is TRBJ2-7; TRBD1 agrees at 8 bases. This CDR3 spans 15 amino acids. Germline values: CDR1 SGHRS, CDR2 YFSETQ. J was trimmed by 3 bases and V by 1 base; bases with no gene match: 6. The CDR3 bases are TGCGCCAGCAGCTTGCGCTCAGGGGGCTTCTACGAGCAGTACTTC. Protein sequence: CASSLRSGGFYEQYF.

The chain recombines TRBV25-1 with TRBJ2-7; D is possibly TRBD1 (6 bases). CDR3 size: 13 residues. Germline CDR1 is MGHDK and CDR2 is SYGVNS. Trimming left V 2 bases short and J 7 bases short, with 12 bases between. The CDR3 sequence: CASSEEKGGEQYF. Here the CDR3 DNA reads TGTGCCAGCAGTGAAGAAAAAGGGGGAGAGCAGTACTTC.